The text below deals with one TCR beta chain. This sample is part of a study of T cell clones after liver transplantation. Study at large: As an antigen-independent comparator, third-party-reactive TCRbeta sequences came from pre-transplant mixed lymphocyte reactions.

This CDR3 contains 14 residues. The ends lost 4 bases at V and 7 bases at J; junction bases unmatched: 6. CDR1 is LGHNA and CDR2 is YNFKEQ in the germline V gene. Only in-frame clones appear in the TCRdb table, and some are missing; sequencing was by immunoSEQ multiplex PCR. Of some 110,000 clones listed, 90% are singletons. The clonotype was recovered from a human patient who received a liver transplant. Some T cells may possibly be graft donor cells. The sample consisted of CD4+ T cells from blood, taken 12 months after liver transplant. The rearrangement joins TRBV4-2 to TRBJ2-1; TRBD1 matches at 8 bases. CDR3 sequence: CASSREDRANEQFF. The DNA of the CDR3 is TGTGCCAGCAGCCGGGAGGACAGGGCTAATGAGCAGTTCTTC.